This T cell receptor (beta chain) was identified in a study of T cell clonality in common variable immunodeficiency. This clone has a count of ten or more. What it binds is not known. Read coverage stops 3 residues before the CDR3 terminus; the germline J gene supplies the remainder. Produced via immunoSEQ multiplex PCR; TCRdb's table is partial and in-frame only. The repertoire yields some 50,000 clones, none seen only once; the top ten contain about 6%. Study-wide findings and caveats: Authors noted CVID clonality's cause needs subpopulation repertoire sequencing. In common variable immunodeficiency, TCR beta chains reportedly carried fewer deletions and N-nucleotide insertions.

V was trimmed by 4 bases and J by 6 bases, leaving 7 bases between them. The CDR3 covers 12 residues. Germline CDR1 and CDR2: SNHLY and FYNNEI. The sequenced material came from peripheral blood mononuclear cells. This receptor was obtained from a person aged 18 to 75 in good health. J is TRBJ2-1 and V is TRBV2; D not certain. The CDR3 DNA, read in part, is TGTGCCAGCAGTGGGGCAGTCAATGAG. Translated: CASSGAVNE. The complete CDR3 reads CASSGAVNEQFF.